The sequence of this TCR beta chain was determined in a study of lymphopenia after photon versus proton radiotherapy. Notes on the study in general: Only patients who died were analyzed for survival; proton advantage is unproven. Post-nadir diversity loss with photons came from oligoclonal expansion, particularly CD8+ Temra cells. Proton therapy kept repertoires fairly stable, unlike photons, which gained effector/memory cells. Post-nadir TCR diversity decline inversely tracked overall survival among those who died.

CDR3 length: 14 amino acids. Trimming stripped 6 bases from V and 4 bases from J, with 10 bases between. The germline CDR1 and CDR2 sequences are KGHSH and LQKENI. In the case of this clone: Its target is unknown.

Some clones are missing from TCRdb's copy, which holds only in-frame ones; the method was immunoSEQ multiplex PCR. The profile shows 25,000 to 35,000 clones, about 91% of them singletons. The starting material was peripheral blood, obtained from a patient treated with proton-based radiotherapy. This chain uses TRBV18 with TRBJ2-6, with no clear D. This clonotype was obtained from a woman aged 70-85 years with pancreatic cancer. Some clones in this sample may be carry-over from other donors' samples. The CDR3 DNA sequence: TGTGCCAGCTCTCAGGCCGAGGGGGCCAACGTCCTGACTTTC. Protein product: CASSQAEGANVLTF.